The clone carrying this T cell receptor beta chain appeared many times. Its antigen is currently unknown. The record originates from a study of T cells in Graves' hyperthyroidism and ophthalmopathy. Findings of the study overall: The majority of expanded thyroid clonotypes above 0.001 also appeared in blood.

The definition of stable Graves' hyperthyroidism was no ophthalmopathy progression within 18 months. Hyperthyroidism, newly diagnosed and lasting under 2 months, affected patients aged 18 to 65. Each diagnosis drew on symptoms, thyroxine, TRAb, thyroid ultrasound and orbital computed tomography findings. V gave up 5 bases and J gave up 4 bases; unmatched junction bases: 5. This CDR3 comprises 15 residues. Germline V lookup: CDR1 SGHNT, CDR2 YENEEA. TCR beta CDR3 region amplification was performed from RNA transcripts. Using the HTBI primer set, a first-round RT-PCR was run on the TCR CDR3. MiXCR, run by TCRdb on the multiplex PCR reads, gives a single entry per CDR3 protein. The table shows some 400,000 distinct CDR3 sequences, with about 14% occurring only once.

The J gene is TRBJ2-5, the V gene TRBV11-3, with TRBD1 matching 12 bases. The sample was blood. This TCR was recovered from a woman in her sixties or seventies with Graves' hyperthyroidism. In DNA form, the CDR3 reads TGTGCCAGCAGCACCGGGACAGGGGGCCCAGAGACCCAGTACTTC. It codes for CASSTGTGGPETQYF.